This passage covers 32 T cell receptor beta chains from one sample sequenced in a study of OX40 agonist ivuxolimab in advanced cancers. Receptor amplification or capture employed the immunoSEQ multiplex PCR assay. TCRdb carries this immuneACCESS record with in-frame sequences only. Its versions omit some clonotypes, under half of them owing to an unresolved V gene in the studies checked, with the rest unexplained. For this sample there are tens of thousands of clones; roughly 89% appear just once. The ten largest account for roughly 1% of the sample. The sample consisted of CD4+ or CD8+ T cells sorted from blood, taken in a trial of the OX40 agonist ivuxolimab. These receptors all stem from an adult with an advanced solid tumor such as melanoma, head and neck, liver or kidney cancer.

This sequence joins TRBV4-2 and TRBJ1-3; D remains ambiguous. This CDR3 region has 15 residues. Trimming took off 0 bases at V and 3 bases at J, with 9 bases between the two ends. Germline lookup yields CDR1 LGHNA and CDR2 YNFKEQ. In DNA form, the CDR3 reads TGTGCCAGCAGCCAAGAGGGAAGGGATGGAAACACCATATATTTT. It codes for CASSQEGRDGNTIYF.

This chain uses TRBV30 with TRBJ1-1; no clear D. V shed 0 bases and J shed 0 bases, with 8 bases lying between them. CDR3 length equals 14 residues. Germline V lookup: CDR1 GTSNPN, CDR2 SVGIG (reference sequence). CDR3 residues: CAWSVRPMNTEAFF. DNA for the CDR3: TGTGCCTGGAGTGTTCGACCTATGAACACTGAAGCTTTCTTT.

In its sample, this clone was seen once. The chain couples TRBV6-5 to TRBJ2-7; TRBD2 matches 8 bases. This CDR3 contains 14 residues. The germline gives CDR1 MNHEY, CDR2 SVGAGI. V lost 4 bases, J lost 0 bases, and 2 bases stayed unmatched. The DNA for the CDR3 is TGTGCCAGCAGTTTAGCGGGGATCTCCTACGAGCAGTACTTC. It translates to CASSLAGISYEQYF.

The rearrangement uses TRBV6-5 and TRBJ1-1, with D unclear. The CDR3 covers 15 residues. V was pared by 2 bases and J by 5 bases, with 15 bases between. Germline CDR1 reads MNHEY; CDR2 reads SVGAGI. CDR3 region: CASSYGGNSGTEAFF. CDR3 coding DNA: TGTGCCAGCAGTTACGGCGGAAACTCGGGGACTGAAGCTTTCTTT.

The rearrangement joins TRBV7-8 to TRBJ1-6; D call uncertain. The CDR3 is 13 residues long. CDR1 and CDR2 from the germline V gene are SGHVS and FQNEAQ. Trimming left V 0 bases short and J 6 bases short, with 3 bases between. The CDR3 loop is CASSLAVNSPLHF. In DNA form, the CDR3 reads TGTGCCAGCAGCTTAGCTGTTAATTCACCCCTCCACTTT.

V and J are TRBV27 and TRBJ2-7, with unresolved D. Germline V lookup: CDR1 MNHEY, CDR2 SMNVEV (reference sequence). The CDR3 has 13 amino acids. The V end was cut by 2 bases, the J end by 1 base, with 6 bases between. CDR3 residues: CASSLGQSYEQYF. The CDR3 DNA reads TGTGCCAGCAGTTTAGGGCAGTCCTACGAGCAGTACTTC.

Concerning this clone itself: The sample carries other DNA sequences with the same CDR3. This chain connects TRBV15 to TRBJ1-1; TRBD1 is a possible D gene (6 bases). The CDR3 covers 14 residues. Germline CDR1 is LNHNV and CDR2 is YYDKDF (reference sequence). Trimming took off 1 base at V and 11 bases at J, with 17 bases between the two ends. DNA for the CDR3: TGTGCCACCAGCAGAGCAAGACAGTCAGGGGAGGCTTTCTTT. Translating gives CATSRARQSGEAFF. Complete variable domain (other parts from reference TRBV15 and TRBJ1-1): DAMVIQNPRYQVTQFGKPVTLSCSQTLNHNVMYWYQQKSSQAPKLLFHYYDKDFNNEADTPDNFQSRRPNTSFCFLDIRSPGLGDTAMYLCATSRARQSGEAFFGQGTRLTVV.

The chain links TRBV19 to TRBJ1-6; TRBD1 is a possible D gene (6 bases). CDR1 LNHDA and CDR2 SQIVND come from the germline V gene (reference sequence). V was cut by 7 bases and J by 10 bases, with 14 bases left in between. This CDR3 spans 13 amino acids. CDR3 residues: CASTAGDRSPLHF. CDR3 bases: TGTGCCAGTACCGCAGGGGATCGATCACCCCTCCACTTT.

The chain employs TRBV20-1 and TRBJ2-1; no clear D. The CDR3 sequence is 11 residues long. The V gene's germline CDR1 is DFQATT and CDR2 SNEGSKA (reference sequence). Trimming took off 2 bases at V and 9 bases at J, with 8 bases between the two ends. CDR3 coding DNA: TGCAGTGCTAGAAGAGAGTTTGAGCAGTTCTTC. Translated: CSARREFEQFF.

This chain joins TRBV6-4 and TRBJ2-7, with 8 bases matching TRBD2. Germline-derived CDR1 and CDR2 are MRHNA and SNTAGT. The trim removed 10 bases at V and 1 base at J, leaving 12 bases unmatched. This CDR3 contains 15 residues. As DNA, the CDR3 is TGTGCCACCGGAGGGTTAAGCGGGGGTTCCTACGAGCAGTACTTC. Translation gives CATGGLSGGSYEQYF.

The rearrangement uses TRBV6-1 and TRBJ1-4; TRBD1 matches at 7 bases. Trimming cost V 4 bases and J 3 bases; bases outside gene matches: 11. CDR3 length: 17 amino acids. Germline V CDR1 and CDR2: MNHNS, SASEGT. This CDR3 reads CASSGGTAATPNEKLFF. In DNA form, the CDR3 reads TGTGCCAGCAGTGGCGGGACAGCAGCGACACCTAATGAAAAACTGTTTTTT.

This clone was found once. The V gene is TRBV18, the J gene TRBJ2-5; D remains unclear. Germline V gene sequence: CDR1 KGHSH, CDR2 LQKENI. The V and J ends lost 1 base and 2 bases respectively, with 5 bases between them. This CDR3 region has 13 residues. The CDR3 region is CASSPHRQETQYF. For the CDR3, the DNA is TGTGCCAGCTCACCACACAGACAAGAGACCCAGTACTTC.

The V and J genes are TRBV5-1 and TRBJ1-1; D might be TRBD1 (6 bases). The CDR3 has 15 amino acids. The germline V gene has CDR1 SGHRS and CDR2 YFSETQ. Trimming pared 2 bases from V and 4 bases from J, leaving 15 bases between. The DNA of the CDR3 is TGCGCCAGCAGCTTCGAGGGACACAGGAGCACTGAAGCTTTCTTT. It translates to CASSFEGHRSTEAFF.

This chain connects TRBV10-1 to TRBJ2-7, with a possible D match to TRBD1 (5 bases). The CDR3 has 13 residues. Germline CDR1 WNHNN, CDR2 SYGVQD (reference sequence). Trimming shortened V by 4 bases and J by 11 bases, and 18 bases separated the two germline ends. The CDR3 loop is CASSGGRSLPEYF. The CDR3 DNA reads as TGCGCCAGCAGTGGGGGCCGCTCTCTCCCGGAGTACTTC.

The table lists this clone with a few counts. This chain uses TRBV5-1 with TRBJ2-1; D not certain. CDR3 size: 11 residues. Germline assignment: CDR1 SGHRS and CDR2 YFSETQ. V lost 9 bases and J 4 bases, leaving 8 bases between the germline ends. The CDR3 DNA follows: TGCGCCACACGATCTTACAATGAGCAGTTCTTC. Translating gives CATRSYNEQFF. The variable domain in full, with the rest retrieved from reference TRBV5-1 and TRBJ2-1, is KAGVTQTPRYLIKTRGQQVTLSCSPISGHRSVSWYQQTPGQGLQFLFEYFSETQRNKGNFPGRFSGRQFSNSRSEMNVSTLELGDSALYLCATRSYNEQFFGPGTRLTVL.

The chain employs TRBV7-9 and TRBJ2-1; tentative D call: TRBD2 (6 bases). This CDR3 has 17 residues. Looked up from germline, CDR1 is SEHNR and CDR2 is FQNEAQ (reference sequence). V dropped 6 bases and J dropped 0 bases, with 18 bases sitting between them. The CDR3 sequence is CASSSRGAGSSYNEQFF. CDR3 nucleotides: TGTGCCAGCAGTTCCCGAGGCGCGGGGAGCTCCTACAATGAGCAGTTCTTC.

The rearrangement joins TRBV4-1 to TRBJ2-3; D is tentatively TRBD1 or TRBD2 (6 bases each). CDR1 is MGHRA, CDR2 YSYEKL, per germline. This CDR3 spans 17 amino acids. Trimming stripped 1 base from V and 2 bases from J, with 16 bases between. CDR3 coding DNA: TGCGCCAGCAGCCAAGGGCTAGGAGGGGGGACCACAGATACGCAGTATTTT. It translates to CASSQGLGGGTTDTQYF.

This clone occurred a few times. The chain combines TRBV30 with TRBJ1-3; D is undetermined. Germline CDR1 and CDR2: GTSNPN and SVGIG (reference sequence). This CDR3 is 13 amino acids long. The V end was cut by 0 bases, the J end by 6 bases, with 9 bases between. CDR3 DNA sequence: TGTGCCTGGAGTGTGGGTGGTAAAAACACCATATATTTT. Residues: CAWSVGGKNTIYF.

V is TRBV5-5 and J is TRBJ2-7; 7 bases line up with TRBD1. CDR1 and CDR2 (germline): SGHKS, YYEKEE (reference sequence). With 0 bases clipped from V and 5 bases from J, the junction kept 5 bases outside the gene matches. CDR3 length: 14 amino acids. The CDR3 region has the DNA TGTGCCAGCAGCTTGGTTGGCAGGGGGAACGAGCAGTACTTC. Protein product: CASSLVGRGNEQYF.

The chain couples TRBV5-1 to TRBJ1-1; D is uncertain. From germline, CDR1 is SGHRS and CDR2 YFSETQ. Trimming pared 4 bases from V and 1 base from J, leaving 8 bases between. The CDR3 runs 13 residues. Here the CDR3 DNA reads TGCGCCAGCAGCCGACTGTGGAACACTGAAGCTTTCTTT. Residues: CASSRLWNTEAFF.

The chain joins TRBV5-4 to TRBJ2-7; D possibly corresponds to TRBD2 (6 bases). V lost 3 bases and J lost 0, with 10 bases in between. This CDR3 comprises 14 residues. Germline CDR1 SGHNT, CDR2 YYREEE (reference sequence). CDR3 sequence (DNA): TGTGCCAGCAGCTCGGCGGGAAGCTCCTACGAGCAGTACTTC. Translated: CASSSAGSSYEQYF.

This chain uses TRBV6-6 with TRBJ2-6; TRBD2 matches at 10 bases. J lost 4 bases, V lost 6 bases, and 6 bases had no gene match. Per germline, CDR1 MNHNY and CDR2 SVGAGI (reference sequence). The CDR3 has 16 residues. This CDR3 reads CASRTAGGPGANVLTF. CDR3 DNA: TGTGCCAGCAGAACAGCGGGGGGGCCCGGGGCCAACGTCCTGACTTTC.

As DNA, the CDR3 is TGTGCCAGCAGCCCCCTCCGGGGCCCGACAAACACTGAAGCTTTCTTT. Translation gives CASSPLRGPTNTEAFF. The chain joins TRBV7-9 to TRBJ1-1, with D perhaps TRBD1 (5 bases). The CDR3 has 16 amino acids. Per germline, CDR1 SEHNR and CDR2 FQNEAQ (reference sequence). Trimming stripped 5 bases from V and 2 bases from J, with 18 bases between.

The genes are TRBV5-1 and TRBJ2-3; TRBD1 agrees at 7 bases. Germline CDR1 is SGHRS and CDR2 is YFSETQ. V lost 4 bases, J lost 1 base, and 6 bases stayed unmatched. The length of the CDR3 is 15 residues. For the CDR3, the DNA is TGCGCCAGCAGCACACAGGGGATCGGCACAGATACGCAGTATTTT. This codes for CASSTQGIGTDTQYF. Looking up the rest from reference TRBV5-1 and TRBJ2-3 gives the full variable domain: KAGVTQTPRYLIKTRGQQVTLSCSPISGHRSVSWYQQTPGQGLQFLFEYFSETQRNKGNFPGRFSGRQFSNSRSEMNVSTLELGDSALYLCASSTQGIGTDTQYFGPGTRLTVL.

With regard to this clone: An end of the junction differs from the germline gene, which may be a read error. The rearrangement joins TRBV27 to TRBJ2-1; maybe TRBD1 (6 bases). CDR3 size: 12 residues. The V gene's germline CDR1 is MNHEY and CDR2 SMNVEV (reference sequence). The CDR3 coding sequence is TGTGCCAGCAGTCCGCCAGGGGCCCCTTTAGTCTTC. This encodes CASSPPGAPLVF.

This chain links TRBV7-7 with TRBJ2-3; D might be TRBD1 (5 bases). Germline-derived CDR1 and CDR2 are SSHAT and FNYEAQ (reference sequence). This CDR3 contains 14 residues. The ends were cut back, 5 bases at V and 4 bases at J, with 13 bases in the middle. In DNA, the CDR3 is TGTGCCAGCAGCCCCGGCCAGGGCTCAGATACGCAGTATTTT. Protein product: CASSPGQGSDTQYF.

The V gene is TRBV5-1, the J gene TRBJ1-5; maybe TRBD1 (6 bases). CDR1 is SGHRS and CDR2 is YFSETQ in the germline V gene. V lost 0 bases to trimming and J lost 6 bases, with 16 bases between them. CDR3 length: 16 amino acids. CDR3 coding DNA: TGCGCCAGCAGCTTGGATCCGTTAGGGGGGAGTCAGCCCCAGCATTTT. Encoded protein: CASSLDPLGGSQPQHF.

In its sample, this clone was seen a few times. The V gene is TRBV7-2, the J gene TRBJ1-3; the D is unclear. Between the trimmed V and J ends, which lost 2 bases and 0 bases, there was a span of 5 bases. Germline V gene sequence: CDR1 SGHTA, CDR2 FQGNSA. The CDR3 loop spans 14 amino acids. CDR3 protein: CASSLSFSGNTIYF. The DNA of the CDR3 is TGTGCCAGCAGCTTAAGTTTCTCTGGAAACACCATATATTTT.

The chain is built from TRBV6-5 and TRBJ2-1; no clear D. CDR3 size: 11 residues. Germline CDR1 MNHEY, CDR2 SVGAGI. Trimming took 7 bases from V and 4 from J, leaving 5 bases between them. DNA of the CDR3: TGTGCCAGCATCGGTTACAATGAGCAGTTCTTC. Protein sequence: CASIGYNEQFF.

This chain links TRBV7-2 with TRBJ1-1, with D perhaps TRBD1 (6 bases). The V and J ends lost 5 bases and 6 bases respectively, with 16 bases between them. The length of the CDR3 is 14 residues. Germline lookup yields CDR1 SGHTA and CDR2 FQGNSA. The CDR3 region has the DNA TGTGCCAGCAGCCAGAGGGGGGTTTCCGCTGAAGCTTTCTTT. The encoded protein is CASSQRGVSAEAFF.

As DNA, the CDR3 is TGTGCCAGCTTCTTCCGGGGATCTGGAAACACCATATATTTT. Its translation is CASFFRGSGNTIYF. This chain links TRBV5-6 with TRBJ1-3; D gene unclear. The CDR3 totals 14 residues. V was shortened by 7 bases and J by 1 base, with 12 bases between the two germline ends. Germline CDR1 reads SGHDT; CDR2 reads YYEEEE.

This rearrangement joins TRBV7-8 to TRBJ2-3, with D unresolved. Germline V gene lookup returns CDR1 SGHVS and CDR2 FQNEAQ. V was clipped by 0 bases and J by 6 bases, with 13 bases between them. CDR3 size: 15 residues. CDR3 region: CASSLAVLTRDTQYF. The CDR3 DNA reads TGTGCCAGCAGCTTAGCGGTCCTAACTCGGGATACGCAGTATTTT.